This T cell receptor beta chain was obtained from a study of blood T cell repertoires in COVID-19. The germline V gene has CDR1 SNHLY and CDR2 FYNNEI. This CDR3 has 15 amino acids. V was pared by 10 bases and J by 5 bases, with 14 bases of the junction left unmatched. Under the authors' procedure: It was from reference gene primer amplification that nucleated cell counts were estimated. The repertoire was sequenced with immunoSEQ multiplex PCR; TCRdb's copy has only in-frame clones and lacks some. That table gives V, J and clone size, and the DNA gave D and trimming. Here the sample spans 340,000 or so clones, about 86% being singletons. Across over 20 US areas, participants ranged in age from 18 to 89 years.

This TCR was recovered from a woman between 40 and 55 years old with acute COVID-19. V is TRBV2 and J is TRBJ2-5; 9 nucleotides agree with TRBD2. The sample consisted of PBMCs or T cells enriched from blood (not recorded which). This chain's CDR3 is CATTTSRGGWETQYF. The CDR3 nucleotides read TGTGCCACCACCACCTCGCGGGGGGGCTGGGAGACCCAGTACTTC.